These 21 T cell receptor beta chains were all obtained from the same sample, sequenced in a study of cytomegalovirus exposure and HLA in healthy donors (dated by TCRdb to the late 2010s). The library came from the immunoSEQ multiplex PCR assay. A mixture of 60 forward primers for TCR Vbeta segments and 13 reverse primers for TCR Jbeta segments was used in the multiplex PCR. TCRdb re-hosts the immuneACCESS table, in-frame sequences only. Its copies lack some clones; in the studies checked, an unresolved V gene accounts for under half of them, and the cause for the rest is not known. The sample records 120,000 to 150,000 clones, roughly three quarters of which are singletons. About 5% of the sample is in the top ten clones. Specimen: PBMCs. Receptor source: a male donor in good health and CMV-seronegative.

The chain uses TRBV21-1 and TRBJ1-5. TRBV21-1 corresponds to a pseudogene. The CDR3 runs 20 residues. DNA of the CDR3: TGTGCCAGCAGCACCTTCTTATTCGGGACTTCTTTGCAAGGCAATCAGCCCCAGCATTTT. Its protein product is CASSTFLFGTSLQGNQPQHF.

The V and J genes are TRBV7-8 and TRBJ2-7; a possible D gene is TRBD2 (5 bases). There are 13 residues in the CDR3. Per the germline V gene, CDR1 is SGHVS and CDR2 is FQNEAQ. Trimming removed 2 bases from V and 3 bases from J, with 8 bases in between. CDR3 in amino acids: CASSLSGGYEQYF. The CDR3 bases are TGTGCCAGCAGCTTATCTGGAGGCTACGAGCAGTACTTC.

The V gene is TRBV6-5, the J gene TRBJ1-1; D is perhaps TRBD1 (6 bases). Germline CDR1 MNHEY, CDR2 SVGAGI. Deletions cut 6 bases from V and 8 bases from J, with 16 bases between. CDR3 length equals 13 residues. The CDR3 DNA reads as TGTGCCAGCAGGGCTCCTGGGACACTCGAAGCTTTCTTT. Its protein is CASRAPGTLEAFF.

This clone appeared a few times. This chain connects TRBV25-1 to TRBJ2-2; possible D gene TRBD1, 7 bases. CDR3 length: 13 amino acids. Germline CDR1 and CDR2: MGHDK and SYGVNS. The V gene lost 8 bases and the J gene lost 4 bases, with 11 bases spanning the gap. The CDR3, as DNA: TGTGCCAGCGGGAGGACAGGCACCGGGGAGCTGTTTTTT. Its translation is CASGRTGTGELFF.

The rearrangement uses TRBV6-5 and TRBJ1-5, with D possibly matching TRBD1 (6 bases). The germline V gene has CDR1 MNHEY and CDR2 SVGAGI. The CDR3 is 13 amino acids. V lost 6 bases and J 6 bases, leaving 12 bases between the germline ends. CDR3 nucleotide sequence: TGTGCCAGCAGCGCTACAGGGTTTCAGCCCCAGCATTTT. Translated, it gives CASSATGFQPQHF.

Here the CDR3 reads CASSFGTGGDEQYF. The DNA for the CDR3 is TGTGCCAGCAGCTTTGGGACGGGAGGGGACGAGCAGTACTTC. The chain is built from TRBV7-2 and TRBJ2-7, with 8 bases lining up with TRBD2. Looked up from germline, CDR1 is SGHTA and CDR2 is FQGNSA. The V segment lost 3 bases and the J segment 5 bases; nucleotides outside the gene matches: 6. The CDR3 consists of 14 residues.

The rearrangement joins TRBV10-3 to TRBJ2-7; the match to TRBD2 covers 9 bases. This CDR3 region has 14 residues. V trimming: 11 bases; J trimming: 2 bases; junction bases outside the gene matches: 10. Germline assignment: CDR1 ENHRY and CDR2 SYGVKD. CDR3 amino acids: CAHSPSGDTYEQYF. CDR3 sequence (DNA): TGTGCCCATTCTCCTAGCGGGGATACCTACGAGCAGTACTTC.

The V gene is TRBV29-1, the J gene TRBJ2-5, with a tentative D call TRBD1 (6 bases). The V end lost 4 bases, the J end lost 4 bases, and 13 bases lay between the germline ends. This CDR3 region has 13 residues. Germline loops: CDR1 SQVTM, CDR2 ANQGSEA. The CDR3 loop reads CSVAGARGETQYF. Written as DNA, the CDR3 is TGCAGCGTTGCAGGGGCCAGGGGAGAGACCCAGTACTTC.

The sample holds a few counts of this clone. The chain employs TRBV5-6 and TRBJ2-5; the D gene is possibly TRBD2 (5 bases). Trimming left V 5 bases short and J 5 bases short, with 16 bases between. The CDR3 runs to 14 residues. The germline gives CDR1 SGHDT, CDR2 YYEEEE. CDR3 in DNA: TGTGCCAGCAGGCTAGCCGGTGTGTACGAGACCCAGTACTTC. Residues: CASRLAGVYETQYF.

CDR3 amino acids: CASSYIQGYQPQHF. The CDR3 DNA is TGTGCCAGCAGTTACATACAGGGTTATCAGCCCCAGCATTTT. V is TRBV27 and J is TRBJ1-5; TRBD1 is a possible D gene (6 bases). This CDR3 spans 14 amino acids. The germline V gene has CDR1 MNHEY and CDR2 SMNVEV (reference sequence). Trimming took 4 bases from V and 5 from J, leaving 12 bases between them.

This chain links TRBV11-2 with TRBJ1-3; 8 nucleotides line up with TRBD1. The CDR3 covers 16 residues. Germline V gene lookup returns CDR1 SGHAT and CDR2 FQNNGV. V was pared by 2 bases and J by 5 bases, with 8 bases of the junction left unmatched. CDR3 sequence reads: CASSLPPGQGRNTIYF. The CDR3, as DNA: TGTGCCAGCAGCTTACCCCCCGGACAGGGACGAAACACCATATATTTT.

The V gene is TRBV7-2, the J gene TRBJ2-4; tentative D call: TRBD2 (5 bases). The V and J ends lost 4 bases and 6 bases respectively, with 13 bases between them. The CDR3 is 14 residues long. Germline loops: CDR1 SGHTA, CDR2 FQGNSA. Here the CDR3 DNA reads TGTGCCAGCAGCTCCCAACGGGAAGGAAACATTCAGTACTTC. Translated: CASSSQREGNIQYF.

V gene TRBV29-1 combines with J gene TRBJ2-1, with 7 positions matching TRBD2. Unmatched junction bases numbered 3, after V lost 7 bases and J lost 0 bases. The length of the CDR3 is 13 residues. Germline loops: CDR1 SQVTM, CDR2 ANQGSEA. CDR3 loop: CSARGDSYNEQFF. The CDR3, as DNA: TGCAGCGCCCGGGGGGACTCCTACAATGAGCAGTTCTTC.

CDR3 coding DNA: TGTGCCAGCAGCTTTTCGTCGGGGGGGACAGATACGCAGTATTTT. It is translated as CASSFSSGGTDTQYF. The chain carries TRBV7-2 and TRBJ2-3; 8 positions agree with TRBD2. Germline V gives CDR1 SGHTA, CDR2 FQGNSA. The trim removed 3 bases at V and 3 bases at J, leaving 5 bases unmatched. CDR3 length: 15 residues.

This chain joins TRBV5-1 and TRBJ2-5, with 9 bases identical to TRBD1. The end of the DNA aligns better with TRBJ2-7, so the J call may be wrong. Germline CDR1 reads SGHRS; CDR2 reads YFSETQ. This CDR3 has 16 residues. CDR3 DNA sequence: TGCGCCAGCAGCTTACCTACAGGGGGCGCCAAGTACGAGCAGTACTTC. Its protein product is CASSLPTGGAKYEQYF.

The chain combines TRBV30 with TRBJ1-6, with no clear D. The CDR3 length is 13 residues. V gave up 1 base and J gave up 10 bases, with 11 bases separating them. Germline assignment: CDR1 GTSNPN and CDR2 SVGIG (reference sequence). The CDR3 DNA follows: TGTGCCTGGAGTGACATCCGAGGATCACCCCTCCACTTT. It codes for CAWSDIRGSPLHF.

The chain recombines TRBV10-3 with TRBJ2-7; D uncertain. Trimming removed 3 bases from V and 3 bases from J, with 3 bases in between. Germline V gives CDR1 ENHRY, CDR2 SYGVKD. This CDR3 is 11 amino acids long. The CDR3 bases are TGTGCCATCAGTGACAGCTACGAGCAGTACTTC. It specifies CAISDSYEQYF.

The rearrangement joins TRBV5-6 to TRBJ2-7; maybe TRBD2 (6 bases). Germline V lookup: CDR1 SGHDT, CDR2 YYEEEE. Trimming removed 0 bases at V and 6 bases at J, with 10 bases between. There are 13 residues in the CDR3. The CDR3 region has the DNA TGTGCCAGCAGCTTGGGTGTGGGAGGCGAGCAGTACTTC. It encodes CASSLGVGGEQYF.

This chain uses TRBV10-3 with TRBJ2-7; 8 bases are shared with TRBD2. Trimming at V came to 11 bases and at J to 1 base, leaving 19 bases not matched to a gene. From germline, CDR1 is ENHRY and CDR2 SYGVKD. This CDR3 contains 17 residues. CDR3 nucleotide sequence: TGTGCCTCATCAAAGGAGAGCGGGGGTCCCCTGTCCTACGAGCAGTACTTC. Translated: CASSKESGGPLSYEQYF.

The CDR3 loop reads CASRGLGVYVNEQFF. The CDR3 DNA reads TGTGCCAGCAGGGGGCTAGGGGTATACGTAAATGAGCAGTTCTTC. The chain recombines TRBV2 with TRBJ2-1, with a weak D call TRBD1 (5 bases). Germline values: CDR1 SNHLY, CDR2 FYNNEI. Between the trimmed V and J ends, which lost 6 bases and 7 bases, there was a span of 19 bases. The CDR3 runs to 15 residues.

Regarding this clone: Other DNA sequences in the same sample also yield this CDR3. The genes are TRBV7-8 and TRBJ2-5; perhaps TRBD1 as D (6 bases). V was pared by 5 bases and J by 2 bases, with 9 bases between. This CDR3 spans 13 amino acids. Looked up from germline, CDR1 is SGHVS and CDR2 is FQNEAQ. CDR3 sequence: CASSLDRQETQYF. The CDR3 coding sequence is TGTGCCAGCAGCCTCGACAGGCAAGAGACCCAGTACTTC.